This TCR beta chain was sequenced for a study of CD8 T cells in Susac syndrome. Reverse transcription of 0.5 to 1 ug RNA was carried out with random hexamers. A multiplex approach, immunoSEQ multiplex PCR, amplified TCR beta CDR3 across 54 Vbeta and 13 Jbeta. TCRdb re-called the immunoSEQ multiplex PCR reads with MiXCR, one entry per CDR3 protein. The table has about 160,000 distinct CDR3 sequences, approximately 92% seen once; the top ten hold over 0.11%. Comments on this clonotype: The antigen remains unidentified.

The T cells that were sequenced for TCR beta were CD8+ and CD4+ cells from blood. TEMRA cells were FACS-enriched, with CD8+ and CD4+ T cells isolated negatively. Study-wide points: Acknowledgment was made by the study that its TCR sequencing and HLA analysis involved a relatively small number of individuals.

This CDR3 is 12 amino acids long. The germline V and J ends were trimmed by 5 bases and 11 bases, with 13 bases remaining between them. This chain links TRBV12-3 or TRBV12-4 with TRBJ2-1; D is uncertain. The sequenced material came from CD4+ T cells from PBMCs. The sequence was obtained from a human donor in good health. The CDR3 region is CASSPPSPKQFF. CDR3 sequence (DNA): TGTGCCAGCAGTCCCCCGTCCCCCAAGCAGTTCTTC.